The rows below give T cell receptor beta chains drawn from one sample of a study of identical twins. MiXCR, run by TCRdb on the 5' RACE reads, gives a single entry per CDR3 protein. The repertoire holds some 790,000 distinct CDR3 sequences, with 15% to 20% as singletons. These same data were also listed under a study on T cells expressing NK-cell markers.

Sequenced sample: PBMCs. These receptors came from a woman aged 18-29 years in good health. CDR3s include the opening cysteine and the closing phenylalanine or tryptophan. Each record gives: CDR3 length, J gene, clone size, D gene, V gene, CDR3 DNA, CDR3 protein. D genes are given only for firm matches. Clone size is not always given. Where it is, it says once, few, many or a class for expanded clones.

cdr3_length: 15
j_call: TRBJ2-3
clone_size: few
d_call: NA
v_call: TRBV5-1
cdr3_nt: TGCGCCAGCACAGTCGTTCCTGCTAGCACAGATACGCAGTATTTT
cdr3_aa: CASTVVPASTDTQYF

cdr3_length: 16
j_call: TRBJ2-1
clone_size: NA
d_call: TRBD2
v_call: TRBV6-1
cdr3_nt: TGTGCCAGCAGCCCACCGGGGGGTCTTGGGGGCAATGAGCAGTTCTTC
cdr3_aa: CASSPPGGLGGNEQFF

cdr3_length: 13
j_call: TRBJ1-1
clone_size: NA
d_call: NA
v_call: TRBV11-3
cdr3_nt: TGTGCCAGCAGCTTTCGGGCGGACACTGAAGCTTTCTTT
cdr3_aa: CASSFRADTEAFF

cdr3_length: 14
j_call: TRBJ2-3
clone_size: NA
d_call: NA
v_call: TRBV20-1
cdr3_nt: TGCAGTGCTAGGGCGGGGTCACTGGTGGATACGCAGTATTTT
cdr3_aa: CSARAGSLVDTQYF

cdr3_length: 16
j_call: TRBJ2-5
clone_size: NA
d_call: NA
v_call: TRBV7-2
cdr3_nt: TGTGCCAGCAGCCTCAGATCGCCTTCCTCGAGGGAGACCCAGTACTTC
cdr3_aa: CASSLRSPSSRETQYF

cdr3_length: 18
j_call: TRBJ2-1
clone_size: NA
d_call: TRBD2
v_call: TRBV20-1
cdr3_nt: TGCAGTGCTAGAGTGGGGACTAGCGGGGGAAGCTCCTACAATGAGCAGTTCTTC
cdr3_aa: CSARVGTSGGSSYNEQFF

cdr3_length: 12
j_call: TRBJ2-5
clone_size: many
d_call: TRBD1
v_call: TRBV29-1
cdr3_nt: TGCAGCGTCCACAGGGGGCAAGAGACCCAGTACTTC
cdr3_aa: CSVHRGQETQYF

cdr3_length: 12
j_call: TRBJ1-1
clone_size: once
d_call: NA
v_call: TRBV28
cdr3_nt: TGTGCCATCGGTCGGGTGAACACTGAAGCTTTCTTT
cdr3_aa: CAIGRVNTEAFF

cdr3_length: 13
j_call: TRBJ1-1
clone_size: many
d_call: NA
v_call: TRBV12-3/TRBV12-4
cdr3_nt: TGTGCCAGCACCAAGACGTCGGCCACTGAAGCTTTCTTT
cdr3_aa: CASTKTSATEAFF

cdr3_length: 16
j_call: TRBJ2-4
clone_size: few
d_call: NA
v_call: TRBV25-1
cdr3_nt: TGTGCCACCCAGTGCCCCCCAACCCAGGGGTTGGACATTCAGTACTTC
cdr3_aa: CATQCPPTQGLDIQYF

cdr3_length: 16
j_call: TRBJ2-1
clone_size: NA
d_call: TRBD2
v_call: TRBV5-1
cdr3_nt: TGCGCCAGCAGCTTGGCTTGGCGGGGGGCCTTCAATGAGCAGTTCTTC
cdr3_aa: CASSLAWRGAFNEQFF

cdr3_length: 13
j_call: TRBJ1-1
clone_size: NA
d_call: NA
v_call: TRBV12-3/TRBV12-4
cdr3_nt: TGTGCCAGCACCTTAACAGGGTCCACTGAAGCTTTCTTT
cdr3_aa: CASTLTGSTEAFF

cdr3_length: 14
j_call: TRBJ2-7
clone_size: few
d_call: NA
v_call: TRBV9
cdr3_nt: TGTGCCAGCAGCCCCCAAGACGAAGCCTACGAGCAGTACTTC
cdr3_aa: CASSPQDEAYEQYF

cdr3_length: 17
j_call: TRBJ2-2
clone_size: few
d_call: TRBD1
v_call: TRBV7-2
cdr3_nt: TGTGCCAGCAGCCCTCCTTCCGGGACAGGGAACACCGGGGAGCTGTTTTTT
cdr3_aa: CASSPPSGTGNTGELFF

cdr3_length: 11
j_call: TRBJ2-7
clone_size: few
d_call: NA
v_call: TRBV27
cdr3_nt: TGTGCCAGCGGGATAAAGGACGAGCAGTACTTC
cdr3_aa: CASGIKDEQYF

cdr3_length: 15
j_call: TRBJ2-7
clone_size: NA
d_call: TRBD1
v_call: TRBV5-1
cdr3_nt: TGCGCCAGCAGCTTGCTGGGACAGGGGGCCTACGAGCAGTACTTC
cdr3_aa: CASSLLGQGAYEQYF

cdr3_length: 14
j_call: TRBJ2-7
clone_size: few
d_call: TRBD1
v_call: TRBV6-1
cdr3_nt: TGTGCCAGCAGTCCTACCGGGACAGGGCTAAAGGAGTACTTC
cdr3_aa: CASSPTGTGLKEYF

cdr3_length: 13
j_call: TRBJ2-1
clone_size: NA
d_call: NA
v_call: TRBV6-4
cdr3_nt: TGTGCCAGCAGTTCGGGCCTGTGGTCTGAGCAGTTCTTC
cdr3_aa: CASSSGLWSEQFF

cdr3_length: 17
j_call: TRBJ2-1
clone_size: many
d_call: NA
v_call: TRBV21-1
cdr3_nt: TGTGCCAGCAGCAAAGCGATTAGCGGGCCCTCAAACAATGAGCAGTTCTTC
cdr3_aa: CASSKAISGPSNNEQFF

cdr3_length: 16
j_call: TRBJ2-1
clone_size: few
d_call: TRBD2
v_call: TRBV29-1
cdr3_nt: TGCAGCGTGATCATATCACAAGGACTAGCGGGAGTGGAACAGTTCTTC
cdr3_aa: CSVIISQGLAGVEQFF

cdr3_length: 13
j_call: TRBJ2-7
clone_size: few
d_call: TRBD1
v_call: TRBV18
cdr3_nt: TGTGCCAGCTCACCGGGACAGAGAGACGAGCAGTACTTC
cdr3_aa: CASSPGQRDEQYF

cdr3_length: 15
j_call: TRBJ1-2
clone_size: NA
d_call: NA
v_call: TRBV24-1
cdr3_nt: TGTGCCACCAGTGATTTGCTCCGGGTTCGCACTGGCTACACCTTC
cdr3_aa: CATSDLLRVRTGYTF

cdr3_length: 16
j_call: TRBJ2-5
clone_size: few
d_call: NA
v_call: TRBV4-2
cdr3_nt: TGTGCCAGCAGCCCAACCAGGGCTGGCGGGGTGGAGACCCAGTACTTC
cdr3_aa: CASSPTRAGGVETQYF

cdr3_length: 17
j_call: TRBJ2-1
clone_size: few
d_call: TRBD2
v_call: TRBV12-3/TRBV12-4
cdr3_nt: TGTGCCAGCAGGGGGACTAGCGGGAGAATATCCTACAATGAGCAGTTCTTC
cdr3_aa: CASRGTSGRISYNEQFF

cdr3_length: 16
j_call: TRBJ2-3
clone_size: NA
d_call: TRBD2
v_call: TRBV5-1
cdr3_nt: TGCGCCAGCAGCTCCGGACTAGCGGGAGTCGCAGATACGCAGTATTTT
cdr3_aa: CASSSGLAGVADTQYF

cdr3_length: 13
j_call: TRBJ2-1
clone_size: NA
d_call: TRBD1
v_call: TRBV29-1
cdr3_nt: TGCAGCGTTTCGGGACAGGGGGACAATGAGCAGTTCTTC
cdr3_aa: CSVSGQGDNEQFF

cdr3_length: 15
j_call: TRBJ2-7
clone_size: few
d_call: NA
v_call: TRBV7-2
cdr3_nt: TGTGCCAGCAGGGCTATAGGGACTGGCTCTACGGAGCAGTACTTC
cdr3_aa: CASRAIGTGSTEQYF

cdr3_length: 15
j_call: TRBJ1-1
clone_size: NA
d_call: TRBD1
v_call: TRBV20-1
cdr3_nt: TGCAGTGCCCCGGCGACAGGGGGCTTTAACACTGAAGCTTTCTTT
cdr3_aa: CSAPATGGFNTEAFF

cdr3_length: 13
j_call: TRBJ1-1
clone_size: few
d_call: NA
v_call: TRBV6-1
cdr3_nt: TGTGCCACCAAATCGACAGGGAACACTGAAGCTTTCTTT
cdr3_aa: CATKSTGNTEAFF

cdr3_length: 15
j_call: TRBJ2-1
clone_size: many
d_call: TRBD2
v_call: TRBV20-1
cdr3_nt: TGCAGTGCCCAGGGACTAGCGGGAACTTACAATGAGCAGTTCTTC
cdr3_aa: CSAQGLAGTYNEQFF

cdr3_length: 14
j_call: TRBJ1-2
clone_size: few
d_call: NA
v_call: TRBV20-1
cdr3_nt: TGCAGTGGAGGGAAGCAGCTCTACGACTATGGCTACACCTTC
cdr3_aa: CSGGKQLYDYGYTF

cdr3_length: 16
j_call: TRBJ2-1
clone_size: few
d_call: TRBD2
v_call: TRBV9
cdr3_nt: TGTGCCAGCAGCGCCTCAGGACTAGCCGATTACAATGAGCAGTTCTTC
cdr3_aa: CASSASGLADYNEQFF